The TCR beta chain under discussion was sequenced for a study of T cells in localized non-small cell lung cancer (dated by TCRdb to 2019 to 2021). In the study overall: The study analyzed T cell repertoires of around 250 early-stage NSCLC patients, comparing tumors and uninvolved tumor-adjacent lungs. The cohort comprised approximately 240 treatment-naïve NSCLC patients with resected, localized lung tumors. A mean age of around 69 years was recorded for the NSCLC patients, of whom roughly 130 were male and about a hundred were female.

The immunoSEQ Assay was used to sequence TCR beta CDR3 regions from DNA. As for how the authors treated the data: To compute T cell density, TCR beta template counts were normalized to usable DNA, which was estimated by amplifying housekeeping genes. Richness was estimated with the preseqR package, extrapolating to 400,000 templates for PBMC samples and 120,000 templates for tissue samples. Clonality was taken to be one minus Pielou's evenness. Tissue-enriched TCRs were identified by differential abundance testing using productive amino-acid clonotypes, minimum total count 5 and alpha 0.1. Repertoire overlap between compartments was quantified with the Jaccard Index and Morisita Overlap Index. GLIPH clustered TCR beta CDR3s with public tetramer-defined viral CDR3s; viral motifs required at least three viral sequences plus V-gene enrichment. The immuneACCESS repertoire file appears here via TCRdb, limited to in-frame rearrangements. These files lack a portion of the clones; in checked studies, under half of the deficit traces to unresolved V genes, and the cause of the others is not known. The D gene and trimming were derived from the DNA, and the V and J assignments and clone size from that table. The sample includes approximately 11,000 clones, with roughly four fifths observed a single time. The top ten hold 20% of the sample.

Results and caveats for the whole study, not just this receptor: Because multi-region sequencing of the tumors was not done, intratumor heterogeneity could not be ruled out. Uninvolved tumor-adjacent lung showed the highest T cell clonality, higher than tumor, which suggests more focused antigenic responses in the uninvolved tumor-adjacent lung. Higher T cell density in blood was associated with longer overall survival, whereas higher clonality in adjacent lung was associated with shorter survival. Because the study design was exploratory, TCR variables were selected using unadjusted p-values without false-discovery rate correction. A median of roughly 60 of the top 100 tumor clones were detected in paired uninvolved adjacent lung, and 28 of these tumor clones were also found among the top 100 clones of the paired uninvolved adjacent lung.

To note about this clone: The clone's antigen remains unknown. No base quality values were provided; no much bigger clone lies one nucleotide off.

At diagnosis, peripheral blood, uninvolved tumor-adjacent lung and tumor were collected and stored as a combination of fresh-frozen and FFPE material. For TCR repertoire profiling, the blood samples were analyzed as peripheral blood mononuclear cells. This clonotype was obtained from a female donor older than 55 with stage II lung adenocarcinoma. This material consisted of peripheral blood mononuclear cells, taken before any cancer treatment.

This receptor carries the CDR3 CASAQLMNTEAFF. The base sequence is TGTGCCAGCGCCCAACTTATGAACACTGAAGCTTTCTTT. In this chain, TRBV7-9 is recombined with TRBJ1-1, with no reliable assignment of the D segment. CDR1 SEHNR and CDR2 FQNEAQ were looked up in the germline V gene (reference sequence). The CDR3 goes from the cysteine to the phenylalanine over 13 residues. The CDR3 DNA has 39 bases and is translated from base 1. V drops 8 bases and J drops 0 bases, leaving 10 bases in between.